One and the same sample provided the 13 T cell receptor beta chains below, sequenced in a study of T cells in Graves' hyperthyroidism and ophthalmopathy. Using RNA transcripts as the source, TCR beta CDR3 regions were amplified. The HTBI set primed first-round TCR CDR3 RT-PCR. TCRdb independently ran MiXCR on the multiplex PCR reads; one entry per CDR3 protein. Here the sample spans approximately 640,000 distinct CDR3 sequences, 17% being singletons. The sequencing input was blood. The receptors originated from a man between 50 and 59 years old with Graves' hyperthyroidism.

The V gene is TRBV10-2, the J gene TRBJ1-1; no clear D gene. V was pared by 7 bases and J by 0 bases, with 6 bases between. This CDR3 spans 12 amino acids. Germline CDR1 WSHSY, CDR2 SAAADI. CDR3 in DNA: TGCGCCAGCAAAGATTTGAACACTGAAGCTTTCTTT. It specifies CASKDLNTEAFF.

This clonotype was observed many times. The V and J genes are TRBV27 and TRBJ2-5; 12 nucleotides match TRBD1. Germline V gene data show CDR1 as MNHEY and CDR2 as SMNVEV (reference sequence). J lost 4 bases, V lost 6 bases, and 9 bases had no gene match. The CDR3 totals 16 residues. CDR3 sequence: CASRGTGGAGAETQYF. CDR3 bases: TGTGCCAGCAGGGGGACAGGGGGCGCGGGGGCAGAGACCCAGTACTTC.

This clonotype showed up many times. The V and J genes are TRBV7-6 and TRBJ2-7; the D call may be TRBD1 or TRBD2 (5 bases each). This CDR3 contains 15 residues. The V gene lost 5 bases and the J gene lost 6 bases, with 20 bases spanning the gap. Germline CDR1 is SGHVS and CDR2 is FNYEAQ. CDR3 in amino acids: CASSGRTPLGSEQYF. CDR3 coding DNA: TGTGCCAGCAGCGGAAGGACACCTCTTGGGAGCGAGCAGTACTTC.

There are many counts of this clonotype. The J gene is TRBJ2-1, the V gene TRBV7-8, with a tentative D call TRBD1 (5 bases). CDR3 length: 15 residues. V was pared by 5 bases and J by 6 bases, with 17 bases between. Germline CDR1 SGHVS, CDR2 FQNEAQ. CDR3 loop: CASSPPQGLTNEQFF. CDR3 DNA: TGTGCCAGCAGCCCACCCCAGGGTCTTACCAATGAGCAGTTCTTC.

The chain employs TRBV28 and TRBJ1-5, with no clear D. The CDR3 is 14 residues long. V was shortened by 6 bases and J by 1 base, with 10 bases between the two germline ends. Germline V gene data show CDR1 as MDHEN and CDR2 as SYDVKM. The CDR3 DNA sequence: TGTGCCAGCAGCTTTAGGGAGAGCAATCAGCCCCAGCATTTT. This codes for CASSFRESNQPQHF.

The rearrangement uses TRBV18 and TRBJ2-5; D could derive from TRBD1 or TRBD2 (5 bases each). Trimming left V 0 bases short and J 2 bases short, with 13 bases between. The germline CDR1 and CDR2 sequences are KGHSH and LQKENI. The CDR3 is 16 residues long. CDR3 amino acids: CASSPPTGRLQETQYF. CDR3 sequence (DNA): TGTGCCAGCTCACCACCGACGGGACGTCTACAAGAGACCCAGTACTTC.

This clonotype was found once. The chain employs TRBV2 and TRBJ2-1, with 7 nucleotides matching TRBD2. The CDR3 totals 13 residues. Germline lookup yields CDR1 SNHLY and CDR2 FYNNEI. V was clipped by 6 bases and J by 5 bases; unmatched bases: 4. The CDR3 is CASRGLYNNEQFF. Written as DNA, the CDR3 is TGTGCCAGCAGGGGACTATATAACAATGAGCAGTTCTTC. Based on the CDR3 plus reference TRBV2 and TRBJ2-1, the full variable domain is EPEVTQTPSHQVTQMGQEVILRCVPISNHLYFYWYRQILGQKVEFLVSFYNNEISEKSEIFDDQFSVERPDGSNFTLKIRSTKLEDSAMYFCASRGLYNNEQFFGPGTRLTVL.

In its sample, this clonotype was seen once. A read error may be the cause here, since a much bigger clone is one base away. The chain uses TRBV12-3 or TRBV12-4 and TRBJ2-5, with a weak D call TRBD1 (5 bases). There are 14 residues in the CDR3. The CDR3 here is CANSFQGNRETQYF. As DNA, the CDR3 is TGTGCCAACAGTTTCCAGGGAAATAGGGAGACCCAGTACTTC.

The CDR3 sequence is CASSYRTLVGEKLFF. As DNA, the CDR3 is TGTGCCAGCAGTTACCGAACACTTGTAGGTGAAAAACTGTTTTTT. The rearrangement links TRBV6-9 to TRBJ1-4; D is unresolved. Germline-derived CDR1 and CDR2 are MNHGY and SVAAGI. Trimming pared 3 bases from V and 7 bases from J, leaving 15 bases between. This CDR3 region has 15 residues.

The chain links TRBV19 to TRBJ2-1; 11 bases map to TRBD2. CDR3 size: 18 residues. V lost 1 base, J lost 9 bases, and 14 bases stayed unmatched. The V gene's germline CDR1 is LNHDA and CDR2 SQIVND (reference sequence). DNA for the CDR3: TGTGCCAGTAGTATAGCGGGAGCTAGCGGGAGGTCCCACGGTGAGCAGTTCTTC. Encoded protein: CASSIAGASGRSHGEQFF.

The chain joins TRBV7-2 to TRBJ2-7, with 10 bases matching TRBD1. Per the germline V gene, CDR1 is SGHTA and CDR2 is FQGNSA. J was trimmed by 3 bases and V by 5 bases; bases with no gene match: 7. This CDR3 is built from 15 residues. DNA of the CDR3: TGTGCCAGCAGCCCTAGGGACAGGGGAATCTACGAGCAGTACTTC. Translated: CASSPRDRGIYEQYF.

This clonotype has ten or more counts. The rearrangement uses TRBV30 and TRBJ2-5; D ambiguous. The germline V gene encodes CDR1 GTSNPN and CDR2 SVGIG (reference sequence). The length of the CDR3 is 12 residues. The V end lost 2 bases, the J end lost 5 bases, and 9 bases lay between the germline ends. The CDR3 here is CAWSPLWETQYF. In DNA, the CDR3 is TGTGCCTGGAGTCCTCTTTGGGAGACCCAGTACTTC. Drawing the rest from reference TRBV30 and TRBJ2-5, the complete variable domain is SQTIHQWPATLVQPVGSPLSLECTVEGTSNPNLYWYRQAAGRGLQLLFYSVGIGQISSEVPQNLSASRPQDRQFILSSKKLLLSDSGFYLCAWSPLWETQYFGPGTRLLVL.

The table lists this clonotype with a count of one. This chain joins TRBV5-6 and TRBJ2-1; 13 bases are shared with TRBD2. After removal of 6 bases from V and 6 bases from J, the junction contained 9 bases not matched to a gene. CDR1 is SGHDT, CDR2 YYEEEE, per germline. The CDR3 covers 16 residues. The CDR3 sequence is CASNGLAGELGNEQFF. The CDR3 DNA is TGTGCCAGCAACGGACTAGCGGGAGAGTTAGGCAATGAGCAGTTCTTC.